One and the same sample provided the 21 T cell receptor beta chains below, sequenced in a study of cytomegalovirus exposure and HLA in healthy donors. The PCR made use of 60 Vbeta and 13 Jbeta primers. Clones were sequenced by immunoSEQ multiplex PCR, and TCRdb holds only the in-frame ones, with some missing. Of around 130,000 clones listed, around 85% are singletons. The sample taken for sequencing was PBMCs. The receptors here all came from a female donor in good health and CMV-seronegative.

The chain carries TRBV9 and TRBJ1-1; D ambiguous. Germline V lookup: CDR1 SGDLS, CDR2 YYNGEE. V lost 0 bases, J lost 0 bases, and 6 bases lay in between. This CDR3 spans 14 amino acids. CDR3 residues: CASSVDTLNTEAFF. In nucleotides, the CDR3 is TGTGCCAGCAGCGTAGACACCTTGAACACTGAAGCTTTCTTT.

This chain links TRBV19 with TRBJ1-5, with D unclear. Trimming stripped 0 bases from V and 7 bases from J, with 7 bases between. Germline-derived CDR1 and CDR2 are LNHDA and SQIVND (reference sequence). CDR3 size: 13 residues. CDR3 sequence: CASSIDHLQPQHF. The CDR3 DNA is TGTGCCAGTAGTATAGACCACCTACAGCCCCAGCATTTT.

The rearrangement links TRBV6-5 to TRBJ2-2; the match to TRBD2 covers 7 bases. Unmatched junction bases numbered 10, after V lost 8 bases and J lost 4 bases. The CDR3 is 15 residues long. Germline CDR1 is MNHEY and CDR2 is SVGAGI. CDR3 DNA sequence: TGTGCCAGCGGCTACCGGGACTACGGCACCGGGGAGCTGTTTTTT. It is translated as CASGYRDYGTGELFF.

This clone was seen only a few times. This chain links TRBV4-2 with TRBJ1-3; D call uncertain. Trimming cost V 0 bases and J 0 bases, with 12 bases left between them. In germline, CDR1 is LGHNA, CDR2 YNFKEQ. The CDR3 length is 17 residues. DNA of the CDR3: TGTGCCAGCAGCCAAGAGTTTTTCACGAGCTCTGGAAACACCATATATTTT. This codes for CASSQEFFTSSGNTIYF.

This clone has just one count. V gene TRBV7-9 combines with J gene TRBJ2-7; the match to TRBD1 covers 11 bases. CDR1 SEHNR and CDR2 FQNEAQ come from the germline V gene (reference sequence). The CDR3 consists of 15 residues. V dropped 5 bases and J dropped 2; count of bases not matched to a gene: 5. DNA for the CDR3: TGTGCCAGCAGCGCACCGGGACAGGGGGCCTACGAGCAGTACTTC. Translated: CASSAPGQGAYEQYF.

J is TRBJ2-2 and V is TRBV6-6; 10 bases agree with TRBD1. This CDR3 comprises 15 residues. Germline CDR1 is MNHNY and CDR2 is SVGAGI (reference sequence). J lost 4 bases, V lost 6 bases, and 5 bases had no gene match. CDR3 sequence: CASSKGQGVTGELFF. CDR3 nucleotide sequence: TGTGCCAGCAGCAAAGGACAGGGGGTCACCGGGGAGCTGTTTTTT.

The chain links TRBV28 to TRBJ2-7; D possibly corresponds to TRBD1 (6 bases). This CDR3 is built from 13 residues. Deletions cut 6 bases from V and 1 base from J, with 10 bases between. Germline CDR1 is MDHEN and CDR2 is SYDVKM. The CDR3 nucleotides are TGTGCCAGCAGCCTACAGGGTTCCTACGAGCAGTACTTC. The encoded protein is CASSLQGSYEQYF.

V usage is TRBV11-3 and J usage is TRBJ2-1; maybe TRBD1 (6 bases). Germline CDR1 reads SGHNT; CDR2 reads YENEEA. The CDR3 has 15 amino acids. Trimming took 0 bases from V and 1 from J, leaving 7 bases between them. The CDR3 sequence: CASSLDGTSYNEQFF. DNA of the CDR3: TGTGCCAGCAGCTTAGACGGGACATCCTACAATGAGCAGTTCTTC.

This clone was seen a single time. The chain uses TRBV30 and TRBJ2-1; tentatively, D is TRBD2 (6 bases). The CDR3 is made up of 13 amino acids. CDR1 and CDR2 (germline): GTSNPN, SVGIG (reference sequence). Trimming took 0 bases from V and 6 from J, leaving 9 bases between them. CDR3 sequence reads: CAWSVLGGNEQFF. In DNA, the CDR3 is TGTGCCTGGAGTGTACTGGGGGGCAATGAGCAGTTCTTC.

The V gene is TRBV5-1, the J gene TRBJ2-3; 9 bases are a match to TRBD1. The length of the CDR3 is 15 residues. With 3 bases clipped from V and 4 bases from J, the junction kept 6 bases outside the gene matches. The germline V gene encodes CDR1 SGHRS and CDR2 YFSETQ. CDR3 region: CASSSGQGISDTQYF. As DNA, the CDR3 is TGCGCCAGCAGCTCGGGACAGGGAATATCAGATACGCAGTATTTT.

The chain couples TRBV29-1 to TRBJ2-7; tentatively, D is TRBD1 (6 bases). V lost 4 bases to trimming and J lost 7 bases, with 14 bases between them. Germline V gene sequence: CDR1 SQVTM, CDR2 ANQGSEA. The CDR3 totals 12 residues. The CDR3 nucleotides read TGCAGCGTTGGAGGGTCAGGGGTTGAGCAGTACTTC. Its protein product is CSVGGSGVEQYF.

The J gene is TRBJ2-1, the V gene TRBV28, with 10 bases matching TRBD2. J was trimmed by 9 bases and V by 3 bases; bases with no gene match: 8. Germline V lookup: CDR1 MDHEN, CDR2 SYDVKM. This CDR3 has 15 amino acids. CDR3 amino acids: CASSLAASGSVEQFF. Written as DNA, the CDR3 is TGTGCCAGCAGTTTGGCGGCTAGCGGGAGTGTTGAGCAGTTCTTC. Full variable domain (outside the CDR3, taken from reference TRBV28 and TRBJ2-1): DVKVTQSSRYLVKRTGEKVFLECVQDMDHENMFWYRQDPGLGLRLIYFSYDVKMKEKGDIPEGYSVSREKKERFSLILESASTNQTSMYLCASSLAASGSVEQFFGPGTRLTVL.

The chain joins TRBV28 to TRBJ2-7; 9 bases fit TRBD1. The V and J ends lost 5 bases and 6 bases, in that order; junction bases with no gene match: 11. Germline V gene sequence: CDR1 MDHEN, CDR2 SYDVKM. CDR3 size: 15 residues. The chain's CDR3 is CASSPQGQGTTEQYF. CDR3 coding DNA: TGTGCCAGCAGTCCCCAAGGACAGGGGACGACCGAGCAGTACTTC.

The gene calls are TRBV28 and TRBJ2-7; 7 nucleotides agree with TRBD1. Germline CDR1 MDHEN, CDR2 SYDVKM. Trimming removed 6 bases from V and 4 bases from J; junction bases left unmatched: 6. The CDR3 loop spans 13 amino acids. CDR3 amino acids: CASRPPQGYEQYF. In DNA form, the CDR3 reads TGTGCCAGCAGACCGCCACAGGGGTACGAGCAGTACTTC.

This clone appeared once. This chain links TRBV18 with TRBJ2-7; 10 bases align to TRBD1. The CDR3 sequence is 17 residues long. Per germline, CDR1 KGHSH and CDR2 LQKENI. V lost 4 bases and J lost 3; bases outside the gene matches: 12. Here the CDR3 reads CASSLGQGLGDHYEQYF. CDR3 coding DNA: TGTGCCAGCTCACTGGGACAGGGGCTCGGGGATCACTACGAGCAGTACTTC.

The gene calls are TRBV5-4 and TRBJ2-5; D is uncertain. The CDR3 spans 13 residues. CDR1 SGHNT and CDR2 YYREEE come from the germline V gene (reference sequence). V shed 0 bases and J shed 2 bases, with 5 bases lying between them. CDR3 in amino acids: CASSLATQETQYF. The DNA for the CDR3 is TGTGCCAGCAGCTTGGCTACTCAAGAGACCCAGTACTTC.

The chain has TRBV6-6 and TRBJ1-2, with D unresolved. CDR1 is MNHNY, CDR2 SVGAGI, per germline (reference sequence). The CDR3 totals 11 residues. Trimming cost V 5 bases and J 7 bases, with 8 bases left between them. CDR3 DNA: TGTGCCAGCAGTCGGGAGAGTGGCTACACCTTC. This gives the protein CASSRESGYTF.

CDR3 sequence reads: CASSPGSNTGELFF. The CDR3, as DNA: TGTGCCAGCAGCCCGGGATCGAACACCGGGGAGCTGTTTTTT. The chain links TRBV6-5 to TRBJ2-2; the D gene is possibly TRBD2 (5 bases). Germline CDR1 is MNHEY and CDR2 is SVGAGI. The V and J ends lost 6 bases and 0 bases respectively, with 8 bases between them. The CDR3 extends over 14 amino acids.

V and J are TRBV5-1 and TRBJ2-3; D unresolved. This CDR3 comprises 13 residues. V lost 4 bases and J lost 1, with 7 bases in between. The V gene's germline CDR1 is SGHRS and CDR2 YFSETQ. This CDR3 is CASSRLGTDTQYF. In nucleotides, the CDR3 is TGCGCCAGCAGCCGCTTAGGCACAGATACGCAGTATTTT.

V and J are TRBV7-3 and TRBJ2-1, with 15 bases lining up with TRBD2. Per germline, CDR1 SGHTA and CDR2 FQGTGA. Trimming took 5 bases from V and 9 from J; bases not matched to a gene: 2. This CDR3 is 14 amino acids long. The CDR3 region has the DNA TGTGCCAGCAGCCCGGGACTAGCGGGAGGTGAGCAGTTCTTC. Translation: CASSPGLAGGEQFF.

The chain uses TRBV29-1 and TRBJ2-7; TRBD1 agrees at 9 bases. With V trimmed by 6 bases and J by 3 bases, 6 bases remained unmatched. Germline lookup yields CDR1 SQVTM and CDR2 ANQGSEA. CDR3 size: 13 residues. The CDR3 DNA reads TGCAGCGTAGAAACGGGACAGGGCTACGAGCAGTACTTC. Encoded protein: CSVETGQGYEQYF.